This TCR beta chain was recorded in a study of breast tumors, draining lymph nodes, adjacent tissues. TCRdb independently ran MiXCR on the multiplex PCR reads; one entry per CDR3 protein. Of 50,000 to 75,000 distinct CDR3 sequences listed, 57% are singletons. Study conclusions and caveats: Tumor T cell lymph node origin was a supported hypothesis, not proven. Luminal-like breast cancer showed significantly greater tumor-nontumor repertoire similarity than basal-like breast cancer did.

The CDR3 contains 18 residues. There are many counts of this clonotype. Its antigen is unknown. A read error may produce the germline difference seen at one junction end. This receptor was obtained from a female donor with breast cancer. Some clones in this sample may be carry-over from other donors' samples. The chain is built from TRBV6-7 and TRBJ2-1, with D possibly matching TRBD2 (6 bases). TRBV6-7 is known as an ORF, though its function is uncertain. The specimen sequenced was breast tumor tissue. The CDR3 spells CASSHSRVFFEGRNEQFF. CDR3 nucleotide sequence: TGTGCCAGCAGTCACTCGAGAGTCTTCTTCGAGGGGAGGAATGAGCAGTTCTTC.